This T cell receptor beta chain emerged from a study of blood T cell repertoires in COVID-19. Study-level information: PBMCs, B-cell-depleted T cells, or T cells were the source of the cDNA or gDNA that made up the material.

The germline V and J ends were trimmed by 2 bases and 2 bases, with 6 bases remaining between them. CDR3 length equals 13 residues. Original handling: Amplification with reference gene primers provided the estimates of nucleated cell counts. Assay used: immunoSEQ multiplex PCR; TCRdb lists only in-frame clones, some missing. For V, J and clone size, that table is used; D and trimming come from the DNA. The sample lists hundreds of thousands of clones, roughly 84% seen once, with 3% in the top ten. Enrollees, about 18 to 89 years old, lived in 24 US areas. Researchers sorted participants into cohorts using their self-reported clinical history.

The clonotype comes from a woman aged 25 to 45 who had recovered from COVID-19. The V call is TRBV12-3 or TRBV12-4, the J call TRBJ2-5; D is unresolved. Sequenced input: PBMCs or T cells enriched from blood (not recorded which). The CDR3 spells CASSLLQQETQYF. The DNA of the CDR3 is TGTGCCAGCAGTTTATTACAGCAAGAGACCCAGTACTTC.